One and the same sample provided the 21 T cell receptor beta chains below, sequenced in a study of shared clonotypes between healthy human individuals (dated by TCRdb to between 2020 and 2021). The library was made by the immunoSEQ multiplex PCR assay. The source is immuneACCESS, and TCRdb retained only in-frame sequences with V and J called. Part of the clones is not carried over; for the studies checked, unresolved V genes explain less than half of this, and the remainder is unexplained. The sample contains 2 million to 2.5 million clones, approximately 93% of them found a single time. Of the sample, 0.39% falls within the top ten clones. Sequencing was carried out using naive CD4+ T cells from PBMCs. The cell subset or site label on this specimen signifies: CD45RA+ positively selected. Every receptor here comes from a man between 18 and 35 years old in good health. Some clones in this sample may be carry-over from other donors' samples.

The CDR3 loop reads CASSVGLALYDEQFF. DNA for the CDR3: TGTGCCAGCAGCGTCGGACTAGCCCTTTACGATGAGCAGTTCTTC. The rearrangement links TRBV9 to TRBJ2-1, with 8 bases fitting TRBD2. CDR1 is SGDLS and CDR2 is YYNGEE in the germline V gene. The junction had 9 bases not matched to a gene; V was cut back by 2 bases and J by 8 bases. The CDR3 length is 15 residues.

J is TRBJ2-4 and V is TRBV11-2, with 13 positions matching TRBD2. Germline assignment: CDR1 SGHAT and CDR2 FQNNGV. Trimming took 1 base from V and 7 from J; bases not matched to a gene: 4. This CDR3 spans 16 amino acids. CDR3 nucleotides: TGTGCCAGCAGCTTAGGGACTAGCGGGAGAGGGAACATTCAGTACTTC. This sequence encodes CASSLGTSGRGNIQYF. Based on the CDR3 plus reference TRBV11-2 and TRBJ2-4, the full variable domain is EAGVAQSPRYKIIEKRQSVAFWCNPISGHATLYWYQQILGQGPKLLIQFQNNGVVDDSQLPKDRFSAERLKGVDSTLKIQPAKLEDSAVYLCASSLGTSGRGNIQYFGAGTRLSVL.

This chain's CDR3 is CASRQGYGYTF. The CDR3 nucleotides are TGTGCCAGCAGACAGGGCTATGGCTACACCTTC. The chain employs TRBV6-5 and TRBJ1-2; possibly TRBD1 for D (6 bases). There are 11 residues in the CDR3. The ends were cut back, 6 bases at V and 4 bases at J, with 6 bases in the middle. CDR1 is MNHEY and CDR2 is SVGAGI in the germline V gene.

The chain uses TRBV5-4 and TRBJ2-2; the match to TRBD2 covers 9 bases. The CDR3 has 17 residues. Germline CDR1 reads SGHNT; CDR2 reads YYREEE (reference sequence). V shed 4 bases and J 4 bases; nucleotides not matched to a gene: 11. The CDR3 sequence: CASSTGSGRPLTGELFF. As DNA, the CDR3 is TGTGCCAGCAGCACCGGGAGCGGGAGGCCCCTCACCGGGGAGCTGTTTTTT.

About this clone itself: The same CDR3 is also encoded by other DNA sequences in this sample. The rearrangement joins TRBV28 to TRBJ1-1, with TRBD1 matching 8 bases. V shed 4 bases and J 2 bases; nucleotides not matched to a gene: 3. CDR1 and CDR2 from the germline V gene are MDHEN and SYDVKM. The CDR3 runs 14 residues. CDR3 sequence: CASSSPGGNTEAFF. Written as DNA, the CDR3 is TGTGCCAGCAGTTCACCAGGGGGCAACACTGAAGCTTTCTTT.

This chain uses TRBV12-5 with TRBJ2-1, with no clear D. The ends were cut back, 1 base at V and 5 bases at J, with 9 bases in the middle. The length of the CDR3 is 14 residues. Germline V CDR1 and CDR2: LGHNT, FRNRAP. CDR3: CASGLGTAHNEQFF. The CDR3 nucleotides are TGTGCTAGTGGTTTGGGGACCGCACACAATGAGCAGTTCTTC.

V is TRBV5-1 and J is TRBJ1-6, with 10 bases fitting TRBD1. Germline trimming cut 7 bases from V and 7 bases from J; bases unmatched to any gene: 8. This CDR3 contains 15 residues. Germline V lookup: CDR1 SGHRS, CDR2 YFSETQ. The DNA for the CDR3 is TGCGCCAGCCACACAGGGGACAGGGGCAATTCACCCCTCCACTTT. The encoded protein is CASHTGDRGNSPLHF.

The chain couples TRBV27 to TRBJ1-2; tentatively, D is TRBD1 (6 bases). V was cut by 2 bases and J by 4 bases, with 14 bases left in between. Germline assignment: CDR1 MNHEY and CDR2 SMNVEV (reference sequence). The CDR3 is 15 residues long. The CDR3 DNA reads TGTGCCAGCAGTTTAGAGGGGGGTTCTCCCTATGGCTACACCTTC. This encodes CASSLEGGSPYGYTF.

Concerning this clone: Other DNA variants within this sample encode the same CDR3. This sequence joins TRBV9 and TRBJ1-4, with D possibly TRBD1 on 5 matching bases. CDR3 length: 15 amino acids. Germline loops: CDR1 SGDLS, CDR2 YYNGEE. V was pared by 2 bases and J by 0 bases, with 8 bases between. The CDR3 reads CASSVTGTTNEKLFF. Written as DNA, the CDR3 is TGTGCCAGCAGCGTTACAGGAACAACTAATGAAAAACTGTTTTTT.

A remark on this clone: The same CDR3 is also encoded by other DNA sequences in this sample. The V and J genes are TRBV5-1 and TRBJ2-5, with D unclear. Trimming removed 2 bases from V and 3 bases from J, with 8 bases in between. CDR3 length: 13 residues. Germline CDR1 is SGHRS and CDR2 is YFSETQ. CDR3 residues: CASSLGVEETQYF. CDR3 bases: TGCGCCAGCAGCTTAGGCGTTGAAGAGACCCAGTACTTC. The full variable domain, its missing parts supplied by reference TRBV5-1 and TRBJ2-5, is KAGVTQTPRYLIKTRGQQVTLSCSPISGHRSVSWYQQTPGQGLQFLFEYFSETQRNKGNFPGRFSGRQFSNSRSEMNVSTLELGDSALYLCASSLGVEETQYFGPGTRLLVL.

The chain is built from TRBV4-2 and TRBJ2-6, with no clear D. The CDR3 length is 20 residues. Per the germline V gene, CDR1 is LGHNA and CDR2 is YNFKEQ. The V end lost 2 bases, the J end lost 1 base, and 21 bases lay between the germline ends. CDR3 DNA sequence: TGTGCCAGCAGCCAACCCCATACCCCGGGCCCTATGTCTGGGGCCAACGTCCTGACTTTC. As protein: CASSQPHTPGPMSGANVLTF.

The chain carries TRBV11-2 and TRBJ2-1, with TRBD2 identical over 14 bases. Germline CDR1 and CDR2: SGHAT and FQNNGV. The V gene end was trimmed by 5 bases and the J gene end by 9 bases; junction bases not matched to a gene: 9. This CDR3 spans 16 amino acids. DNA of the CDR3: TGTGCCAGCAGCCCCCAGGGGACTAGCGGGAGTGGTGAGCAGTTCTTC. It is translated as CASSPQGTSGSGEQFF.

The CDR3 bases are TGTGCCAGCAGCGCAGAACTAGCGGCCTCCTACGAGCAGTACTTC. Residues: CASSAELAASYEQYF. The chain links TRBV11-2 to TRBJ2-7; 8 bases map to TRBD2. Unmatched junction bases numbered 6, after V lost 5 bases and J lost 0 bases. CDR1 and CDR2 (germline): SGHAT, FQNNGV. This CDR3 region has 15 residues.

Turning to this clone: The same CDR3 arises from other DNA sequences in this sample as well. The CDR3 region has the DNA TGTGCCAGCAGCCAGGGAGCGGGTGTATTCTACGAGCAGTACTTC. This encodes CASSQGAGVFYEQYF. V is TRBV4-2 and J is TRBJ2-7; a possible D gene is TRBD2 (6 bases). This CDR3 region has 15 residues. Trimming shortened V by 3 bases and J by 3 bases, and 15 bases separated the two germline ends. Germline CDR1 reads LGHNA; CDR2 reads YNFKEQ.

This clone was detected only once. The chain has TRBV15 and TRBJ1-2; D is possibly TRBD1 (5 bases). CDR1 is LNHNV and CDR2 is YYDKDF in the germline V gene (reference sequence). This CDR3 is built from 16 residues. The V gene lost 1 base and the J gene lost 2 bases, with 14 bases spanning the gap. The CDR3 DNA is TGTGCCACCAGCAGAGGCACTGGGAGACAGAACTATGGCTACACCTTC. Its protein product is CATSRGTGRQNYGYTF.

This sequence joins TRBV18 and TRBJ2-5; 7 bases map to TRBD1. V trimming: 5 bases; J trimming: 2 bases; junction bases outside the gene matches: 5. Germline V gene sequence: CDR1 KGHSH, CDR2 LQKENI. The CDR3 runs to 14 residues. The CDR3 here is CASSGTAKQETQYF. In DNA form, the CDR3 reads TGTGCCAGCTCAGGGACAGCAAAACAAGAGACCCAGTACTTC.

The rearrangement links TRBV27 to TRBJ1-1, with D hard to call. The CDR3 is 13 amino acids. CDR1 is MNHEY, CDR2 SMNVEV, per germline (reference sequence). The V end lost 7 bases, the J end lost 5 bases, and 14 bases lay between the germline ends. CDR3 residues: CASKFTGETEAFF. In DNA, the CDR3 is TGTGCCAGCAAGTTTACTGGGGAGACTGAAGCTTTCTTT.

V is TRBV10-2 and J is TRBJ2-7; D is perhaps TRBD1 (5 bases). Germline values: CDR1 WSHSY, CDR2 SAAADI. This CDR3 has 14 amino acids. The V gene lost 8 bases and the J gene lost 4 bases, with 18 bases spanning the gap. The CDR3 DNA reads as TGCGCCAGCCGGCTGGGGCAGATGAGATACGAGCAGTACTTC. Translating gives CASRLGQMRYEQYF.

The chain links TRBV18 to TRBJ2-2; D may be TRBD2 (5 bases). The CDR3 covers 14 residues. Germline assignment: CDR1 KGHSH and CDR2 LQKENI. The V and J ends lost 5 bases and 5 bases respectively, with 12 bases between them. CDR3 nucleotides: TGTGCCAGCTCAAGTGTACCGGGAACCGGGGAGCTGTTTTTT. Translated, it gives CASSSVPGTGELFF. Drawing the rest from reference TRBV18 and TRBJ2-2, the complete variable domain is NAGVMQNPRHLVRRRGQEARLRCSPMKGHSHVYWYRQLPEEGLKFMVYLQKENIIDESGMPKERFSAEFPKEGPSILRIQQVVRGDSAAYFCASSSVPGTGELFFGEGSRLTVL.

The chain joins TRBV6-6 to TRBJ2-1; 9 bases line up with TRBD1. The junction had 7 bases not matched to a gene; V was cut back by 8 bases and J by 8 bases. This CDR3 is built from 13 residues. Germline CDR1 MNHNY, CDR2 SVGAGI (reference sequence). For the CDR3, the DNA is TGTGCCAGCGGCAACACAGGGGGCGATGAGCAGTTCTTC. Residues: CASGNTGGDEQFF.

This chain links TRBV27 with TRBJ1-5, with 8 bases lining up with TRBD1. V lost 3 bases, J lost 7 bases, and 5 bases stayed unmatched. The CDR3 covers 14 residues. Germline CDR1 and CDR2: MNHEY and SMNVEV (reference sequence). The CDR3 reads CASSFSGGRQPQHF. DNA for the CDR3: TGTGCCAGCAGTTTTTCAGGGGGCCGGCAGCCCCAGCATTTT.